The subject of this entry is one TCR beta chain. Its specificity is unknown. The assay was immunoSEQ multiplex PCR, and TCRdb's table has in-frame clones only and misses some. The sample lists fewer than 110,000 clones; roughly 88% were seen once. Trimming pared 5 bases from V and 1 base from J, leaving 11 bases between. The CDR3 covers 14 residues. CDR1 is MRHNA and CDR2 is SNTAGT in the germline V gene. The data stem from a study of T cell responses to AZD1222 COVID-19 vaccine. Study results and limitations: Following two doses of AZD1222, Spike-specific TCR breadth and depth rose. The study found vaccine-associated CD4 TCRs spanning spike, dominant at 160-218 and 743-854. Seropositive status at baseline applied to only a handful of AZD1222 recipients. Most donors were white British, females outnumbered males, and clonal diversity was possibly underestimated.

The sequence was obtained from an adult in good health. V usage is TRBV6-4 and J usage is TRBJ1-1; the D gene is possibly TRBD1 (5 bases). The sequences come from peripheral blood, collected on day 0 of AZD1222 vaccination. The CDR3 loop reads CASSTTAENTEAFF. The CDR3 DNA reads as TGTGCCAGCAGTACGACAGCCGAGAACACTGAAGCTTTCTTT.